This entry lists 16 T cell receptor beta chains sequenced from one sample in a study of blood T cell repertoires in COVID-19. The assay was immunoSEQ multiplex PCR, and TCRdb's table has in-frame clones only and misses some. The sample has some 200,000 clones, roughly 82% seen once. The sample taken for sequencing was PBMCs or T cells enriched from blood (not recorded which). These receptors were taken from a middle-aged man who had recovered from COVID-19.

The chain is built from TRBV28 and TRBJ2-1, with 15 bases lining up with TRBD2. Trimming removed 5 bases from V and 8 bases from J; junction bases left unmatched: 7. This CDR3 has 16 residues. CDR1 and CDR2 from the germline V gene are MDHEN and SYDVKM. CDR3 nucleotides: TGTGCCAGCAGTCCCGGACTAGCGGGAGGGCGGGATGAGCAGTTCTTC. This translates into CASSPGLAGGRDEQFF.

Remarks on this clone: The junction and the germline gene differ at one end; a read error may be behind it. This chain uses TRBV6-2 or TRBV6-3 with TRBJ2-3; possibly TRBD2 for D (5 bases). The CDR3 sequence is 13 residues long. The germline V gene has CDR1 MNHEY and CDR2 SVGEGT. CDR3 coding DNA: TGTGCCACCAGTTCTGGAGGATCAGATACGCAGTATTTT. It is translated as CATSSGGSDTQYF.

CDR3 amino acids: CASRRLAGVNEQYF. In DNA, the CDR3 is TGTGCCAGCAGAAGGCTAGCGGGAGTTAACGAGCAGTACTTC. The chain links TRBV6-5 to TRBJ2-7; 10 nucleotides align to TRBD2. The CDR3 is 14 residues long. J was trimmed by 5 bases and V by 6 bases; bases with no gene match: 7. The V gene's germline CDR1 is MNHEY and CDR2 SVGAGI.

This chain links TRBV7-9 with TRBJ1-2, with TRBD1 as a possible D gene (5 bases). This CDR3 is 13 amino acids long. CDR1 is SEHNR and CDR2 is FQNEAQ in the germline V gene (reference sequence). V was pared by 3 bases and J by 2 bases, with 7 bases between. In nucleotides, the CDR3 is TGTGCCAGCAGCTTTGGGGGGAACTATGGCTACACCTTC. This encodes CASSFGGNYGYTF.

The CDR3 region is CASSLERNTIYF. As DNA, the CDR3 is TGTGCCAGCAGCTTAGAGCGGAACACCATATATTTT. The chain combines TRBV7-9 with TRBJ1-3; D is undetermined. CDR1 is SEHNR, CDR2 FQNEAQ, per germline (reference sequence). Trimming stripped 1 base from V and 7 bases from J, with 5 bases between. The CDR3 runs to 12 residues.

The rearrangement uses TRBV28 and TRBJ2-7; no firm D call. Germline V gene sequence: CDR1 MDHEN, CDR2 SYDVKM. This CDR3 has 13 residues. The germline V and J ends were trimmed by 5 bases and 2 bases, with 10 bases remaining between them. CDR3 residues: CASSLPPTYEQYF. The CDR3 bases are TGTGCCAGCAGTCTACCCCCGACCTACGAGCAGTACTTC.

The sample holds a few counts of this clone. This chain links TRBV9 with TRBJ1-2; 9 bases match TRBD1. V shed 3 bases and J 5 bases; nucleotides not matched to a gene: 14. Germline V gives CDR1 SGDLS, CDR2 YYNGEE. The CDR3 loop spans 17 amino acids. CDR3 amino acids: CASSASPGQGSLYGYTF. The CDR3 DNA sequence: TGTGCCAGCAGCGCAAGTCCGGGACAGGGATCTCTTTATGGCTACACCTTC.

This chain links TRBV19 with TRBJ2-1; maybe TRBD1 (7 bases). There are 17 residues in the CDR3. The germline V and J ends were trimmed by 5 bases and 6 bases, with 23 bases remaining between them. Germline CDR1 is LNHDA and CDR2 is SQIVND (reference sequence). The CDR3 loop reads CASSLQGGPRGRNEQFF. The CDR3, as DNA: TGTGCCAGTAGTCTCCAGGGGGGCCCTCGAGGTCGCAATGAGCAGTTCTTC.

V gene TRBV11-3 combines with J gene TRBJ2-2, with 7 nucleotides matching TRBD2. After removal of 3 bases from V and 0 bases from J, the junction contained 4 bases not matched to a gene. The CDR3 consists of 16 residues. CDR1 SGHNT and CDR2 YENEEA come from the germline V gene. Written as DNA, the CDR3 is TGTGCCAGCAGCTTGACCGGACTAGCGAACACCGGGGAGCTGTTTTTT. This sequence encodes CASSLTGLANTGELFF.

The DNA for the CDR3 is TGTGCCAGCAGCCGGCCCTTAGCGGGGCCCTATGGCTACACCTTC. Protein sequence: CASSRPLAGPYGYTF. The rearrangement links TRBV7-9 to TRBJ1-2; D might be TRBD1 (5 bases). V shed 5 bases and J shed 4 bases, with 17 bases lying between them. Germline assignment: CDR1 SEHNR and CDR2 FQNEAQ (reference sequence). The CDR3 totals 15 residues.

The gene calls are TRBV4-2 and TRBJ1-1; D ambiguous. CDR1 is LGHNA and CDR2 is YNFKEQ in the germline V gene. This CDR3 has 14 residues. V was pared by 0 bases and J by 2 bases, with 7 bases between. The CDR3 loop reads CASSQDSTNTEAFF. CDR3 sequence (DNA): TGTGCCAGCAGCCAAGATTCGACAAACACTGAAGCTTTCTTT.

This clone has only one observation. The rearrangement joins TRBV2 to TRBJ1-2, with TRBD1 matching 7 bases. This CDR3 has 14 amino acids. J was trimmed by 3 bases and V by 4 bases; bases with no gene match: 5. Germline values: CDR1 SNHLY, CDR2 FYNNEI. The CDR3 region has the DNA TGTGCCAGCAGTGTGGAGCAGGGGGACTATGGCTACACCTTC. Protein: CASSVEQGDYGYTF.

The CDR3 DNA reads TGTGCCAGCAGCCCAGGGGGTGCCTACGAGCAGTACTTC. It is translated as CASSPGGAYEQYF. This chain joins TRBV3-1 (or the pseudogene TRBV3-2) and TRBJ2-7; 7 bases map to TRBD1. Germline values: CDR1 LGHDT, CDR2 YNNKEL (reference sequence). The V segment lost 4 bases and the J segment 2 bases; nucleotides outside the gene matches: 2. The CDR3 has 13 amino acids.

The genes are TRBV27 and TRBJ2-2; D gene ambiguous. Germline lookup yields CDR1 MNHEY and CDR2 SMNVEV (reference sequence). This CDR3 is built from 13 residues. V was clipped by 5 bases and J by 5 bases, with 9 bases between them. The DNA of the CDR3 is TGTGCCAGCAGTACGATCGGTACCGGGGAGCTGTTTTTT. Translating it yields CASSTIGTGELFF.

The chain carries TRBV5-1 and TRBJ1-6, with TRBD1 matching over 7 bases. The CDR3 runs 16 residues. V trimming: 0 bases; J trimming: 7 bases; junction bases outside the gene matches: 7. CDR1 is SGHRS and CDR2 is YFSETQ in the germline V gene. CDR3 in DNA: TGCGCCAGCAGCTTGGAGGGGAGACAGGGAAATTCACCCCTCCACTTT. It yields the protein CASSLEGRQGNSPLHF.

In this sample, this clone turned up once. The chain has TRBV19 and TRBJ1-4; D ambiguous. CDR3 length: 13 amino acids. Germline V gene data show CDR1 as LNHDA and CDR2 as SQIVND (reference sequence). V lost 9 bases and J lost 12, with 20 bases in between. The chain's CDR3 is CASHGRPQPELFF. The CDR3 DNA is TGTGCCAGCCACGGGAGACCTCAGCCGGAACTGTTTTTT.